Following are 10 T cell receptor beta chains from one sample sequenced in a study of PD-1 blockade in classical Hodgkin lymphoma. The data were produced by immunoSEQ multiplex PCR, yet TCRdb's version contains in-frame clones alone and is incomplete. The profile covers roughly 30,000 clones, with roughly four fifths appearing a single time and approximately 0.82% taken by the ten largest. As to time point: cycle 4 day 1 (C4D1), after 6 weeks of nivolumab. Autologous stem cell transplantation was followed by relapse in every patient, and brentuximab vedotin exposure varied. Magnetic negative selection served to purify CD4+ T cells out of PBMCs that had been thawed. The sequencing used CD4+ T cells from blood, collected before the fourth cycle of nivolumab. The receptors were gathered from a human donor with classical Hodgkin lymphoma.

This rearrangement joins TRBV15 to TRBJ2-5; no clear D gene. V shed 4 bases and J shed 5 bases, with 17 bases lying between them. Germline-derived CDR1 and CDR2 are LNHNV and YYDKDF (reference sequence). This CDR3 is built from 15 residues. DNA for the CDR3: TGTGCCACCAGCATAAATCCCGGCAGGACGGAGACCCAGTACTTC. Translation: CATSINPGRTETQYF.

Only one count was recorded for this clone. This chain's CDR3 is CASTQGGEKLFF. CDR3 sequence (DNA): TGTGCCAGCACGCAGGGGGGTGAAAAACTGTTTTTT. The rearrangement uses TRBV25-1 and TRBJ1-4, with 7 bases identical to TRBD1. The CDR3 is 12 residues long. The germline CDR1 and CDR2 sequences are MGHDK and SYGVNS. With 7 bases clipped from V and 7 bases from J, the junction kept 3 bases outside the gene matches.

This chain joins TRBV5-6 and TRBJ1-2, with TRBD1 matching over 10 bases. The CDR3 is 13 amino acids. The V and J ends lost 3 bases and 4 bases, in that order; junction bases with no gene match: 0. Germline assignment: CDR1 SGHDT and CDR2 YYEEEE. The CDR3 protein is CASSWTGGYGYTF. In DNA, the CDR3 is TGTGCCAGCAGCTGGACAGGGGGCTATGGCTACACCTTC.

The chain has TRBV6-4 and TRBJ2-1; 9 nucleotides line up with TRBD2. Trimming at V came to 6 bases and at J to 5 bases, leaving 11 bases not matched to a gene. Per the germline V gene, CDR1 is MRHNA and CDR2 is SNTAGT. The CDR3 covers 16 residues. For the CDR3, the DNA is TGTGCCAGCAGACAAGCGGCGGGACTAGCCGACAATGAGCAGTTCTTC. This sequence encodes CASRQAAGLADNEQFF.

This chain links TRBV6-5 with TRBJ1-5, with TRBD1 identical over 10 bases. CDR3 size: 13 residues. Germline V gives CDR1 MNHEY, CDR2 SVGAGI. V was clipped by 10 bases and J by 6 bases; unmatched bases: 6. The CDR3 DNA follows: TGTGCCACCCGACGGACAGGGGGTCAGCCCCAGCATTTT. Its translation is CATRRTGGQPQHF.

Here the CDR3 DNA reads TGCGCCAGCAGTCACCTAGGACGGATGAACACTGAAGCTTTCTTT. It translates to CASSHLGRMNTEAFF. The chain carries TRBV23-1 and TRBJ1-1; D gene uncertain. TRBV23-1 counts as an open reading frame of uncertain function. V was cut by 3 bases and J by 0 bases, with 11 bases left in between. This CDR3 has 15 amino acids.

The V call is TRBV10-2, the J call TRBJ2-1; TRBD2 matches at 12 bases. This CDR3 has 15 amino acids. Per germline, CDR1 WSHSY and CDR2 SAAADI. Germline trimming cut 3 bases from V and 9 bases from J; bases unmatched to any gene: 6. CDR3: CASSDTSGGQGEQFF. The CDR3 DNA is TGCGCCAGCAGTGATACTAGCGGGGGGCAAGGTGAGCAGTTCTTC.

CDR3 in amino acids: CASKGFTLGNTEAFF. In DNA, the CDR3 is TGTGCCAGCAAGGGCTTCACACTTGGGAACACTGAAGCTTTCTTT. V gene TRBV2 combines with J gene TRBJ1-1; D gene unclear. The V end was cut by 7 bases, the J end by 1 base, with 16 bases between. This CDR3 region has 15 residues. In germline, CDR1 is SNHLY, CDR2 FYNNEI.

This clone appeared a single time. The rearrangement joins TRBV4-1 to TRBJ2-2; 8 bases match TRBD1. This CDR3 comprises 18 residues. CDR1 and CDR2 (germline): MGHRA, YSYEKL. Trimming removed 4 bases from V and 3 bases from J; junction bases left unmatched: 13. CDR3 residues: CASSPDRGTTKYTGELFF. CDR3 DNA sequence: TGCGCCAGCAGCCCCGACAGGGGCACGACTAAGTACACCGGGGAGCTGTTTTTT.

This clone was observed a few times. V gene TRBV6-6 combines with J gene TRBJ1-5; D not resolved. The length of the CDR3 is 14 residues. V shed 6 bases and J shed 2 bases, with 11 bases lying between them. Germline V gives CDR1 MNHNY, CDR2 SVGAGI (reference sequence). CDR3 coding DNA: TGTGCCAGCAGGCCGGAGTTGGGCAATCAGCCCCAGCATTTT. This codes for CASRPELGNQPQHF.